The sequence of this TCR beta chain was determined in a study of T cell repertoires in cytomegalovirus infection. About the research overall: Public TCR beta signature analysis indicated the presence of both CMV infection and matching HLA type.

CDR1 SGHRS and CDR2 YFSETQ come from the germline V gene. V gave up 3 bases and J gave up 5 bases, with 14 bases separating them. This CDR3 has 14 amino acids. General study results and limits: Summed frequency of shared TCR beta families picked out CMV carriers who also had the relevant HLA. What dominated the ex vivo response were HLA-C-restricted CMV-specific TCR beta clonotypes.

Using its own MiXCR run on the reads, TCRdb lists one record per CDR3 protein. Here the sample spans hundreds of thousands of distinct CDR3 sequences, roughly 42% being singletons. This clonotype was observed a handful of times. Its target is not known. This TCR derives from a human donor in good health (CMV status not recorded). Some clones in this sample may be carry-over from other donors' samples. Specimen: cultured PBMCs, collected from culture after CMV antigen stimulation. The genes are TRBV5-1 and TRBJ2-5; tentative D call: TRBD2 (6 bases). The CDR3 protein is CASSWAGRPETQYF. CDR3 bases: TGCGCCAGCAGCTGGGCGGGACGGCCGGAGACCCAGTACTTC. The whole variable domain, filled in from reference TRBV5-1 and TRBJ2-5, reads KAGVTQTPRYLIKTRGQQVTLSCSPISGHRSVSWYQQTPGQGLQFLFEYFSETQRNKGNFPGRFSGRQFSNSRSEMNVSTLELGDSALYLCASSWAGRPETQYFGPGTRLLVL.